This TCR beta chain was identified during a study of beta chain features in type 1 diabetes (dated 2018 in TCRdb). Broadly, across the study: Mean age, gender distribution, total cell number and subset yield did not differ between patients and healthy donors. A total of roughly 100 million sorted cells were examined across all samples, and the number of cells per subset was strongly correlated with RNA yield. Regulatory and stem cell-like memory subsets were obtained from only 8 patients and about eight healthy donors, while naive and central memory subsets were obtained from all 30 or so donors. The study compared TCRB repertoires of sorted circulating CD4+ T cell subsets between recently diagnosed type 1 diabetes patients and matched healthy donors.

CDR1 and CDR2 are read off the germline V gene (reference sequence) as SEHNR and FQNEAQ. From cysteine to phenylalanine, the CDR3 is 13 amino acids long. Only the CDR3 DNA stays, 39 bases, in frame from base 1. V is pared back by 4 bases and J by 4 bases, with 10 bases lying between the germline termini. The paper's findings and limits, for the study overall: A moderate but significant shortening of TCRB CDR3 length was observed in type 1 diabetes patients in all four CD4+ subsets. PCR may preferentially amplify shorter templates, but because patient and control samples were amplified and corrected together, any resulting skew would affect both groups equally. Only small numbers of individuals were included in the HLA sub-analyses, which left unresolved whether HLA type had any influence on TCRB rearrangement. Naive, central memory and regulatory TCRB repertoires appeared more similar among patients than among healthy donors. Sequencing cDNA rather than genomic DNA could over-represent highly expressing activated cells, although activation and CD3 levels did not differ between groups. At VDJ recombination sites, type 1 diabetes patients had fewer insertions and more deleted nucleotides, which implies abnormalities in thymic rearrangement.

Each donor gave one peripheral blood draw, averaging roughly 100 mL, which was collected into heparinised tubes. Naive, central memory, regulatory and stem cell-like memory CD4+ T cells were sorted on a BD FACSAria II using a panel including CD45RO, CCR7, CD25, CD127, CD95 and CD27. A purity above 95% was achieved for all sorted populations. Right away, PBMCs were isolated by Lymphoprep density gradient centrifugation and were stained directly, with no culture step. So that batch effects would be minimized, each experiment stained and sorted samples in pairs, pairing one healthy donor with one patient. For this clone: Which antigen it targets is not known. No base quality values were provided; no much bigger clone lies one nucleotide off.

The entire amount of isolated RNA was reverse transcribed using the High Capacity cDNA Reverse Transcription Kit, so the sequenced TCRB transcripts were expressed ones. Deep immunoSEQ sequencing was performed on naive, central memory and regulatory T cell samples, with an average of around 3.5 million total reads per sample. Sorted cells were lysed in RLT buffer, and RNA was extracted using DNase-treated RNeasy Micro or Mini kits according to cell number. Each cell subset was processed on its own to prevent cross-contamination, while patient and healthy donor samples were processed together. The immunoSEQ multiplex PCR was used to amplify TCRB sequences from cDNA, yielding 87-bp fragments that span the CDR3 region. Sequencing of the amplicons was performed on the Illumina HiSeq platform. On the authors' methods: Synthetic template baselines were used to correct PCR bias computationally, reads within Hamming distance 2 were collapsed together, and singletons that could not be merged were discarded. Reads were aligned against IMGT so that V, D and J genes, CDR3 length and insertions or deletions at six rearrangement sites could be assigned. Within each subset, clonotype counts were normalized to sorted cell number, and only after that were true diversity and Gini coefficients computed with the tcR R package. Repertoire sharing was quantified using the overlap coefficient calculated on TCRB nucleotide sequences. Out-of-frame TCRB sequences from naive cells were analyzed as a proxy for the pre-selection repertoire. TCRdb holds this immuneACCESS table with in-frame rearrangements only. Some clones are missing; in checked studies, unresolved V genes explain under half, and the rest has no known cause. The V and J calls and the clone size are those of that table, but D and trimming were determined from the DNA. The sample yields about 160,000 clones; roughly 65% were counted once. About 0.081% of the sample is held by the ten biggest clonotypes.

The receptor chain draws on TRBV7-9 and TRBJ1-2; no D gene is confidently identified. Sequenced material: naive CD4+ T cells from blood. This sample's cell subset or site label indicates: true naive CD4+ T cells. This TCR was recovered from a man aged 25 to 40 with type 1 diabetes. The CDR3 here reads CASSYGIGYGYTF. Here is the DNA: TGTGCCAGCAGCTATGGAATCGGCTATGGCTACACCTTC.